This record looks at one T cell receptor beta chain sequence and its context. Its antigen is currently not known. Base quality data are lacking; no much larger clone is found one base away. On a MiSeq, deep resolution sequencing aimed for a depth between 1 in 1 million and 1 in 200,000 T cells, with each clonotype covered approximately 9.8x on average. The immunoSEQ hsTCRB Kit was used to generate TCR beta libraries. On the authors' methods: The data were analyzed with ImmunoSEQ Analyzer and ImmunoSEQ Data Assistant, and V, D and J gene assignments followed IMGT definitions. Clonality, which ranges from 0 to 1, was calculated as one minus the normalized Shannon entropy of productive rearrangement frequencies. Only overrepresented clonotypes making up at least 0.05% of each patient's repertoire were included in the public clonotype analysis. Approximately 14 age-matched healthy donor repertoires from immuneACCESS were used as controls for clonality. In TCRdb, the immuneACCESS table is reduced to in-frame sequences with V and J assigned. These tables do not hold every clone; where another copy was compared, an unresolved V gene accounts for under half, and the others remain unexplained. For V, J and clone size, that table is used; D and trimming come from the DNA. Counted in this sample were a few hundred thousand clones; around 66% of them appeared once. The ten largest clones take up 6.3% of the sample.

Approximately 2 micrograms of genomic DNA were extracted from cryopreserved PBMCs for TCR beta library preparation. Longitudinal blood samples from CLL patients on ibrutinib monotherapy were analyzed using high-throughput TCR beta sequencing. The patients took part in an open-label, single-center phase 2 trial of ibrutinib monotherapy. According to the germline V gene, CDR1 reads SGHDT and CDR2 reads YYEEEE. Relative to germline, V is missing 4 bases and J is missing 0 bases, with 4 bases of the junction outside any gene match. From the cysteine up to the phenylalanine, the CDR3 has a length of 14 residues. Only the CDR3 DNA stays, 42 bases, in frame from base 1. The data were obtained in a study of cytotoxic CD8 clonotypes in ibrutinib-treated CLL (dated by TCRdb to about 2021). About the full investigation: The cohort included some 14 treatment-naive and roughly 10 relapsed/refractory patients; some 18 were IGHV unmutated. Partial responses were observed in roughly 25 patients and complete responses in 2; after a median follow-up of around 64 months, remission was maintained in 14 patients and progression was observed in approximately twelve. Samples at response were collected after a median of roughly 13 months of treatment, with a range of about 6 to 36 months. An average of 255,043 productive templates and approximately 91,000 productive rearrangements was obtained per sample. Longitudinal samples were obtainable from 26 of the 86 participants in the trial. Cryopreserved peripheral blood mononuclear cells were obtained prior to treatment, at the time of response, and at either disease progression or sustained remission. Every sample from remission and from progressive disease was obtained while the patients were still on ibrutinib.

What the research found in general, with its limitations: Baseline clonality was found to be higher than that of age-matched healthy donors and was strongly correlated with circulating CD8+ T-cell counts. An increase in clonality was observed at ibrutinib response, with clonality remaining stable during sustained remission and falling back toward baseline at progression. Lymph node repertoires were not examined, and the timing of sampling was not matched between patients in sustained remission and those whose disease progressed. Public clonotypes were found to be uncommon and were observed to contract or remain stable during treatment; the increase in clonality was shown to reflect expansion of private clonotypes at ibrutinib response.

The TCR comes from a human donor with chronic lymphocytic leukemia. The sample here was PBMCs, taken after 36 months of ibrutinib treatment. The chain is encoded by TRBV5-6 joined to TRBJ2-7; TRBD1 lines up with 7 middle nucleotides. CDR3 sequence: CASSPTGISYEQYF. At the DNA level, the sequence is TGTGCCAGCAGCCCGACAGGGATCTCCTACGAGCAGTACTTC.